Each of the 26 T cell receptor beta chains below was sequenced from the same sample in a study of cytomegalovirus exposure and HLA in healthy donors. The primer mix had 60 Vbeta and 13 Jbeta primers. Assay: immunoSEQ multiplex PCR; the TCRdb copy retains only in-frame clones and omits some. Here the sample spans hundreds of thousands of clones, roughly 70% being singletons. Material: PBMCs. The receptors shown here come from a female donor in good health and CMV-seronegative.

CDR3 amino acids: CASSVSLAGGPGDTDTQYF. For the CDR3, the DNA is TGTGCCAGCAGCGTAAGTCTAGCGGGAGGCCCAGGGGACACAGATACGCAGTATTTT. This sequence joins TRBV9 and TRBJ2-3; 11 nucleotides match TRBD2. CDR1 and CDR2 (germline): SGDLS, YYNGEE. J was trimmed by 2 bases and V by 1 base; bases with no gene match: 12. The CDR3 is made up of 19 amino acids.

CDR3: CATSLTRGKDTQYF. The CDR3 DNA follows: TGTGCCACCAGCCTTACCCGAGGGAAAGATACGCAGTATTTT. This sequence joins TRBV15 and TRBJ2-3; weak D call: TRBD2 (5 bases). Germline CDR1 LNHNV, CDR2 YYDKDF (reference sequence). The CDR3 extends over 14 amino acids. V dropped 5 bases and J dropped 5 bases, with 14 bases sitting between them.

This clone was observed a few times. J is TRBJ1-5 and V is TRBV6-1; TRBD1 might be the D (6 bases). V was pared by 9 bases and J by 5 bases, with 14 bases between. CDR1 MNHNS and CDR2 SASEGT come from the germline V gene. CDR3 length: 13 amino acids. The DNA of the CDR3 is TGTGCCAGTGGTCAGGGACAATATCAGCCCCAGCATTTT. It specifies CASGQGQYQPQHF.

This chain joins TRBV2 and TRBJ2-2; TRBD2 aligns across 9 bases. With V trimmed by 4 bases and J by 1 base, 4 bases remained unmatched. CDR1 and CDR2 from the germline V gene are SNHLY and FYNNEI. This CDR3 contains 16 residues. The DNA for the CDR3 is TGTGCCAGCAGTGCCTTAGCGGGAGTGAACACCGGGGAGCTGTTTTTT. Translating gives CASSALAGVNTGELFF.

The sample holds a few counts of this clone. A junction end diverges from the germline sequence, so it may reflect a read error. The genes are TRBV7-9 and TRBJ2-7; weak D call: TRBD1 (5 bases). The CDR3 sequence is 12 residues long. Germline CDR1 reads SEHNR; CDR2 reads FQNEAQ (reference sequence). CDR3 loop: CSSSFTGYEQYF. The CDR3 nucleotides are TGTTCCAGCAGTTTTACAGGCTACGAGCAGTACTTC.

The chain recombines TRBV27 with TRBJ1-6; 7 nucleotides match TRBD1. Germline-derived CDR1 and CDR2 are MNHEY and SMNVEV (reference sequence). This CDR3 is built from 15 residues. The J segment lost 8 bases and the V segment lost 5 bases, leaving 9 bases of the junction unmatched. CDR3 residues: CASSDLGQTYSPLHF. CDR3 DNA sequence: TGTGCCAGCAGTGACCTGGGACAGACCTATTCACCCCTCCACTTT.

The CDR3 bases are TGTGCCAGCAGTGTCGCGGAGGGCCTAGAGACCCAGTACTTC. It translates to CASSVAEGLETQYF. The chain couples TRBV2 to TRBJ2-5; D might be TRBD2 (6 bases). In germline, CDR1 is SNHLY, CDR2 FYNNEI. The CDR3 runs 14 residues. Trimming removed 4 bases at V and 4 bases at J, with 13 bases between.

V gene TRBV10-3 combines with J gene TRBJ2-3; 7 nucleotides agree with TRBD1. The germline gives CDR1 ENHRY, CDR2 SYGVKD. This CDR3 region has 17 residues. V gave up 5 bases and J gave up 2 bases; unmatched junction bases: 13. For the CDR3, the DNA is TGTGCCATCAGTTTTTCCCCGACAGGGCTTACCACAGATACGCAGTATTTT. Translated, it gives CAISFSPTGLTTDTQYF.

This sequence joins TRBV5-1 and TRBJ1-5, with D tentatively TRBD1 (5 bases). V lost 1 base, J lost 0 bases, and 20 bases lay in between. In germline, CDR1 is SGHRS, CDR2 YFSETQ. The CDR3 covers 19 residues. CDR3 sequence reads: CASSLRRGLGRYSNQPQHF. CDR3 bases: TGCGCCAGCAGCTTGAGGCGGGGGTTAGGGAGGTATAGCAATCAGCCCCAGCATTTT.

The chain recombines TRBV4-1 with TRBJ2-7; 9 bases are a match to TRBD1. Germline CDR1 reads MGHRA; CDR2 reads YSYEKL. CDR3 length equals 15 residues. V was pared by 4 bases and J by 2 bases, with 6 bases of the junction left unmatched. Here the CDR3 DNA reads TGCGCCAGCAGCCGGGGACAGGGCCATCCCTACGAGCAGTACTTC. It specifies CASSRGQGHPYEQYF.

This clone was counted once. This chain links TRBV29-1 with TRBJ2-1; 8 positions match TRBD2. The CDR3 extends over 13 amino acids. The junction had 10 bases not matched to a gene; V was cut back by 5 bases and J by 10 bases. Germline V gene lookup returns CDR1 SQVTM and CDR2 ANQGSEA. The CDR3 DNA follows: TGCAGCGTTAGCGGGAGAGCGGATGAAGAGCAGTTCTTC. This translates into CSVSGRADEEQFF.

The V gene is TRBV7-2, the J gene TRBJ2-6; 9 bases are shared with TRBD1. The V segment lost 3 bases and the J segment 2 bases; nucleotides outside the gene matches: 2. Germline loops: CDR1 SGHTA, CDR2 FQGNSA. The CDR3 length is 16 residues. The CDR3 reads CASSLTGGAGANVLTF. DNA for the CDR3: TGTGCCAGCAGCTTGACAGGGGGAGCTGGGGCCAACGTCCTGACTTTC.

This clone has just a few counts. The chain recombines TRBV2 with TRBJ1-2; possible D gene TRBD1, 5 bases. The V end was cut by 0 bases, the J end by 6 bases, with 17 bases between. This CDR3 has 16 residues. Germline assignment: CDR1 SNHLY and CDR2 FYNNEI. The CDR3 loop reads CASSEALWGRGNGYTF. CDR3 coding DNA: TGTGCCAGCAGTGAAGCGCTTTGGGGAAGGGGTAATGGCTACACCTTC.

This clone was counted between two and nine times. The chain joins TRBV5-1 to TRBJ2-5; 11 bases agree with TRBD2. This CDR3 region has 17 residues. CDR1 and CDR2 from the germline V gene are SGHRS and YFSETQ. V dropped 2 bases and J dropped 4; count of bases not matched to a gene: 10. The CDR3 loop is CASSLLKLAGVGETQYF. The CDR3, as DNA: TGCGCCAGCAGCTTACTAAAACTAGCGGGAGTGGGAGAGACCCAGTACTTC.

The chain carries TRBV14 and TRBJ2-2; 11 bases agree with TRBD2. V lost 4 bases and J lost 2; bases outside the gene matches: 3. In germline, CDR1 is SGHDN, CDR2 FVKESK. The CDR3 consists of 16 residues. CDR3 in amino acids: CASSRGTSGNTGELFF. In DNA form, the CDR3 reads TGTGCCAGCAGCCGAGGGACTAGCGGAAACACCGGGGAGCTGTTTTTT.

The chain recombines TRBV9 with TRBJ2-7; 8 bases agree with TRBD2. Germline CDR1 is SGDLS and CDR2 is YYNGEE. CDR3 length: 14 residues. V was pared by 3 bases and J by 2 bases, with 4 bases of the junction left unmatched. CDR3 protein: CASSGSGNTYEQYF. CDR3 coding DNA: TGTGCCAGCAGCGGTAGCGGGAACACCTACGAGCAGTACTTC. Variable domain in full (rest from reference TRBV9 and TRBJ2-7): DSGVTQTPKHLITATGQRVTLRCSPRSGDLSVYWYQQSLDQGLQFLIQYYNGEERAKGNILERFSAQQFPDLHSELNLSSLELGDSALYFCASSGSGNTYEQYFGPGTRLTVT.

The chain employs TRBV5-6 and TRBJ1-2; TRBD1 is a possible D gene (5 bases). V gave up 4 bases and J gave up 4 bases, with 14 bases separating them. The CDR3 sequence is 14 residues long. Germline CDR1 and CDR2: SGHDT and YYEEEE. The CDR3 DNA reads as TGTGCCAGCAGCCGAGTCGGACACTTCTATGGCTACACCTTC. It translates to CASSRVGHFYGYTF.

The DNA of the CDR3 is TGTGCCAGCAGCCCGGGACCGCTCGGGGGGACCCAGTACTTC. This sequence encodes CASSPGPLGGTQYF. The V gene is TRBV5-4, the J gene TRBJ2-5; D is possibly TRBD2 (6 bases). The V end lost 4 bases, the J end lost 7 bases, and 17 bases lay between the germline ends. Germline CDR1 is SGHNT and CDR2 is YYREEE (reference sequence). The CDR3 is 14 residues long.

Note on this clone: This same CDR3 is encoded by further DNA sequences in the sample. J is TRBJ2-7 and V is TRBV27; unclear D gene. In germline, CDR1 is MNHEY, CDR2 SMNVEV (reference sequence). Trimming cost V 3 bases and J 6 bases, with 12 bases left between them. This CDR3 region has 13 residues. The CDR3 sequence: CASSFSPAGEQYF. Written as DNA, the CDR3 is TGTGCCAGCAGTTTTAGCCCGGCCGGCGAGCAGTACTTC.

The J gene is TRBJ2-2, the V gene TRBV15; possible D gene TRBD1, 5 bases. Between the trimmed V and J ends, which lost 8 bases and 7 bases, there was a span of 17 bases. The CDR3 sequence is 14 residues long. The germline gives CDR1 LNHNV, CDR2 YYDKDF (reference sequence). CDR3: CATGHSSFGGELFF. CDR3 nucleotides: TGTGCCACCGGACATTCGAGTTTCGGCGGGGAGCTGTTTTTT.

The chain carries TRBV27 and TRBJ2-3, with D tentatively TRBD1 (5 bases). Germline lookup yields CDR1 MNHEY and CDR2 SMNVEV (reference sequence). V lost 3 bases and J 0 bases, leaving 7 bases between the germline ends. The CDR3 totals 14 residues. The CDR3 loop is CASSLTVSTDTQYF. CDR3 bases: TGTGCCAGCAGTTTGACAGTTAGCACAGATACGCAGTATTTT.

The chain carries TRBV30 and TRBJ2-5, with D possibly being TRBD2 (5 bases). Per germline, CDR1 GTSNPN and CDR2 SVGIG (reference sequence). V lost 1 base and J 3 bases, leaving 9 bases between the germline ends. This CDR3 is built from 13 residues. DNA for the CDR3: TGTGCCTGGAGTGACGGGGTTGAAGAGACCCAGTACTTC. This sequence encodes CAWSDGVEETQYF.

The gene calls are TRBV19 and TRBJ2-1; the D gene is possibly TRBD2 (6 bases). Germline CDR1 is LNHDA and CDR2 is SQIVND (reference sequence). This CDR3 contains 13 residues. V gave up 4 bases and J gave up 6 bases, with 10 bases separating them. The DNA of the CDR3 is TGTGCCAGTAGTAGGGGCGGGATCAATGAGCAGTTCTTC. This gives the protein CASSRGGINEQFF.

In its sample, this clone was seen a few times. This chain connects TRBV20-1 to TRBJ2-3; the D is unclear. The length of the CDR3 is 11 residues. CDR1 and CDR2 (germline): DFQATT, SNEGSKA (reference sequence). Trimming stripped 5 bases from V and 2 bases from J, with 5 bases between. Written as DNA, the CDR3 is TGCAGTGCTCCCAACACAGATACGCAGTATTTT. This encodes CSAPNTDTQYF.

J is TRBJ2-1 and V is TRBV2, with D possibly matching TRBD2 (6 bases). Trimming stripped 6 bases from V and 4 bases from J, with 13 bases between. Germline V lookup: CDR1 SNHLY, CDR2 FYNNEI. The CDR3 contains 14 residues. CDR3 sequence (DNA): TGTGCCAGCAGCGGGAGAGGCCCTTACAATGAGCAGTTCTTC. Translating gives CASSGRGPYNEQFF.

This clone was seen a single time. V is TRBV18 and J is TRBJ2-6; 9 bases match TRBD2. Germline V CDR1 and CDR2: KGHSH, LQKENI. V was clipped by 0 bases and J by 0 bases; unmatched bases: 3. This CDR3 contains 18 residues. CDR3 DNA: TGTGCCAGCTCACCACCGACTAGCGGACTCTCTGGGGCCAACGTCCTGACTTTC. Encoded protein: CASSPPTSGLSGANVLTF.